What follows describes a single TCR beta chain. Trimming took off 0 bases at V and 3 bases at J, with 13 bases between the two ends. This CDR3 contains 15 residues. In the study's own analysis: Amplification of reference gene primers was used by the study to estimate nucleated cell counts. Profiling relied on immunoSEQ multiplex PCR, and the TCRdb table lists in-frame clones only, not all of them. V, J and clone size derive from that table, while D and trimming were established from the DNA sequence. The sample lists fewer than 250,000 clones, about 91% occurring once. The source of the sample is a study of blood T cell repertoires in COVID-19.

The chain employs TRBV5-3 and TRBJ2-7, with D possibly matching TRBD2 (6 bases). TRBV5-3 is recorded as an ORF, its role being uncertain. The sequencing input was PBMCs or T cells enriched from blood (not recorded which). The origin of this receptor is a woman aged 45 to 65 with acute COVID-19. CDR3 coding DNA: TGTGCCAGAAGCTTGGCTGCGGGAATAGACTACGAGCAGTACTTC. Protein: CARSLAAGIDYEQYF.